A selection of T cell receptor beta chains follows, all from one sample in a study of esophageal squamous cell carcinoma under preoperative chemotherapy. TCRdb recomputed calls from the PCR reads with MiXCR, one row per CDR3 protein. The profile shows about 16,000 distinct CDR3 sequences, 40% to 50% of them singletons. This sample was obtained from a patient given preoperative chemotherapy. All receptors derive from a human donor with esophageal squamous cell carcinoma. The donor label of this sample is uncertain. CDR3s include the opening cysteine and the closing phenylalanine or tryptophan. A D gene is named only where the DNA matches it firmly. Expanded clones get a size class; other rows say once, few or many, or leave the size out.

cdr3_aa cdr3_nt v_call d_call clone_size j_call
CASSETGRGDTDIQYF TGTGCCAGCAGCGAGACGGGGCGGGGAGACACAGATATTCAGTACTTC TRBV7-2 - - TRBJ2-4
CASSLYMGHGGEAKDIQYF TGTGCCAGCAGCTTATATATGGGGCACGGGGGGGAGGCCAAAGACATCCAGTACTTC TRBV11-2 TRBD2 - TRBJ2-4
CATSDAARTSVYEQYF TGTGCCACCAGTGATGCGGCAAGGACTAGCGTCTACGAGCAGTACTTC TRBV24-1 TRBD2 many TRBJ2-7
CASSPQLDLSYNEQFF TGTGCCAGCAGTCCACAATTGGACCTTTCCTACAATGAGCAGTTCTTC TRBV6-1 - many TRBJ2-1
CASSIQEAHGATDTQYF TGTGCCAGCAGCATACAGGAGGCGCACGGAGCCACAGATACGCAGTACTTC TRBV7-9 - - TRBJ2-4
CASSLVGTGGIGPETQYF TGTGCCAGCAGCTTAGTTGGGACTGGGGGGATCGGTCCAGAGACGCAGTACTTT TRBV7-2 - - TRBJ2-3
CASSLVAQPGTRELFF TGTGCCAGCAGCTTAGTAGCACAACCAGGGACCCGGGAGCTGTTTTTT TRBV7-2 - - TRBJ2-2
CASSLGAGGSYNEQYF TGTGCCAGCAGCTTAGGAGCGGGAGGATCCTACAATGAGCAGTACTTC TRBV7-8 TRBD2 few TRBJ2-7
CASSPLRQVETQFF TGTGCCAGCAGCCCACTTAGACAGGTCGAGACCCAGTTCTTC TRBV7-2 - - TRBJ2-1
CASSPTWWAGEQYF TGTGCCAGCAGCCCGACGTGGTGGGCTGGTGAGCAGTACTTC TRBV7-2 - - TRBJ2-5
CASSSLTSGTDTQYF TGTGCCAGCAGCTCCCTGACTAGCGGCACAGATACGCAGTATTTT TRBV7-2 TRBD2 few TRBJ2-3
CASSFSRVYNERFF TGTGCCAGCAGCTTTTCACGGGTCTACAATGAGCGGTTCTTC TRBV7-2 - - TRBJ2-1
CASTVSGVGTDTQYF TGTGCCAGCACCGTTAGCGGTGTGGGCACAGATACGCAGTATTTT TRBV7-9 - - TRBJ2-3
CATSWGAASYEQYF TGTGCCACCTCTTGGGGGGCGGCCTCCTACGAGCAGTACTTC TRBV27 - - TRBJ2-7
CASSSGEKLFF TGTGCCAGCAGCTCGGGGGAAAAACTGTTTTTT TRBV11-1 - once TRBJ1-4
CAAERTSGTGELFF TGTGCCGCAGAACGGACTAGCGGCACCGGGGAGCTGTTTTTT TRBV19 TRBD2 - TRBJ2-2
CASREREGSDTQYF TGCGCCAGCAGAGAGCGGGAGGGGTCAGATACGCAGTATTTT TRBV10-1 TRBD2 - TRBJ2-3
CASSSRDFTDTQYF TGTGCCAGCAGCTCCCGGGACTTCACAGATACGCAGTATTTT TRBV7-9 - - TRBJ2-3